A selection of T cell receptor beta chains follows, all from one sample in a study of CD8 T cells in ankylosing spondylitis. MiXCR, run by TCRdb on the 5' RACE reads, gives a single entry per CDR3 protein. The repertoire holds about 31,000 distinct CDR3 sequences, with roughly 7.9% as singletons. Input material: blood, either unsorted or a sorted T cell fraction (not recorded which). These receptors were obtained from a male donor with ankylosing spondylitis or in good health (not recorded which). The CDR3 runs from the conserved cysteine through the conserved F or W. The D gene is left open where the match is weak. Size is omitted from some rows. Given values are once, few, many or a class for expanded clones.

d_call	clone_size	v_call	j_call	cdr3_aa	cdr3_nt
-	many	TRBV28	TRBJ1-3	CASSFQSSSGNTIYF	TGTGCCAGCAGTTTCCAGAGCAGCTCTGGAAACACCATATATTTT
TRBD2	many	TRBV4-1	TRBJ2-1	CASSQSLAGAYNEQFF	TGCGCCAGCAGCCAGTCTCTAGCGGGCGCCTACAATGAGCAGTTCTTC
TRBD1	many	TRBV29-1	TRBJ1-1	CSVTGGRTEAFF	TGCAGCGTGACAGGGGGAAGGACTGAAGCTTTCTTT
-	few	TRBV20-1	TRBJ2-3	CSARGDLTPSTDTQYF	TGCAGTGCTAGAGGGGACCTTACCCCTAGCACAGATACGCAGTATTTT
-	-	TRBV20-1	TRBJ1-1	CSARESFAEAFF	TGCAGTGCTAGAGAAAGTTTCGCTGAAGCTTTCTTT
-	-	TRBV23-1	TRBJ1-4	CARRQKKNEKLFF	TGCGCCCGCCGACAGAAGAAAAATGAAAAACTGTTTTTT
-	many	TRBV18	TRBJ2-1	CASSPSVGERAYNEQFF	TGTGCCAGCTCACCGTCCGTTGGGGAGCGGGCCTACAATGAGCAGTTCTTC
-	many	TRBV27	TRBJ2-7	CASSANFYEQYF	TGTGCCAGTTCGGCCAACTTCTACGAGCAGTACTTC
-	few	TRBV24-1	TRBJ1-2	CATSEHSNYGYTF	TGTGCCACCAGTGAACACAGTAACTATGGCTACACCTTC
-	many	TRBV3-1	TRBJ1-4	CASTPYPKGQRGEKLFF	TGTGCCAGCACCCCGTACCCTAAAGGACAGCGTGGCGAAAAACTGTTTTTT
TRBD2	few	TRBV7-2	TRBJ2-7	CASSLAVGERGEQYF	TGTGCCAGCAGCTTAGCGGTCGGGGAGCGGGGGGAGCAGTACTTC
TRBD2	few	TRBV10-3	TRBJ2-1	CAITAGGNEQFF	TGTGCCATCACCGCGGGGGGGAATGAGCAGTTCTTC
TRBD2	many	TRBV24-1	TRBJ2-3	CATSTSGGTDTQYF	TGTGCCACCAGTACTAGCGGGGGCACAGATACGCAGTATTTT
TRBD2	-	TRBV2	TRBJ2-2	CASSGGLAGNTGELFF	TGTGCCAGCAGTGGGGGACTAGCGGGGAACACCGGGGAGCTGTTTTTT